The T cell receptor beta chain under discussion was sequenced for a study of T cell changes during pregnancy in multiple sclerosis. Clones were sequenced by immunoSEQ multiplex PCR, and TCRdb holds only the in-frame ones, with some missing. The top ten clones hold about 3.4% of a sample with more than 90,000 clones, more than 90% of them seen once. Between the trimmed V and J ends, which lost 0 bases and 3 bases, there was a span of 11 bases. CDR3 length: 16 amino acids. CDR1 is MNHEY, CDR2 SVGAGI, per germline. V usage is TRBV6-5 and J usage is TRBJ2-2, with D maybe TRBD1 (5 bases). The sample consisted of peripheral blood, taken in the second trimester of pregnancy. This receptor was identified in a female donor with multiple sclerosis, enrolled in a pregnancy study. CDR3 DNA: TGTGCCAGCAGTTACTCGACGCTCAGGGACACCGGGGAGCTGTTTTTT. This encodes CASSYSTLRDTGELFF.